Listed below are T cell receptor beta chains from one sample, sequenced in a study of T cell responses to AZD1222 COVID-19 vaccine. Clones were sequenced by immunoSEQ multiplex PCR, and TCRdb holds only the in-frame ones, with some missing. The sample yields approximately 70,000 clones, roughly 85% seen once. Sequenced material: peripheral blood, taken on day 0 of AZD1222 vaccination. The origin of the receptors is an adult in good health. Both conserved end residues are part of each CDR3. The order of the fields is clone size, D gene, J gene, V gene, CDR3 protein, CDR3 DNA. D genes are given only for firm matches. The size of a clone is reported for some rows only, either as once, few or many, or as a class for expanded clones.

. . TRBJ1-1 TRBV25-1 CATILGEGEAFF TGTGCCACTATACTGGGTGAGGGTGAAGCTTTCTTT
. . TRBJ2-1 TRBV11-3 CASSLDSSGQGSFF TGTGCCAGCAGCTTAGATAGTTCCGGGCAGGGGTCGTTCTTC
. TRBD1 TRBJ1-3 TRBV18 CASSPGQARSGNTIYF TGTGCCAGCTCACCTGGACAGGCCCGCTCTGGAAACACCATATATTTT
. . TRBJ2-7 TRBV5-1 CASKPGQGLFSEQYF TGCGCCAGCAAACCGGGACAAGGGCTATTTAGCGAGCAGTACTTC
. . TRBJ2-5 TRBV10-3 CAIRAGTVETQYF TGTGCCATCAGGGCCGGGACGGTTGAGACCCAGTACTTC
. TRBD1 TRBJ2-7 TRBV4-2 CASSQALGRGQSYEQYF TGTGCCAGCAGCCAAGCGCTTGGCAGGGGGCAATCCTACGAGCAGTACTTC
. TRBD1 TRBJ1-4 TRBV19 CASSLLPGQRNEKLFF TGTGCCAGTAGTTTACTCCCGGGACAGCGTAATGAAAAACTGTTTTTT
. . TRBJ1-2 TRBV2 CASSIRDGYTF TGTGCCAGCAGTATTCGGGATGGCTACACCTTC
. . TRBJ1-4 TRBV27 CASKPGQIEKLFF TGTGCCAGCAAGCCGGGACAAATTGAAAAACTGTTTTTT
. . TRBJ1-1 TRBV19 CASKTGLTMNTEAFF TGTGCCAGTAAAACAGGACTAACTATGAACACTGAAGCTTTCTTT
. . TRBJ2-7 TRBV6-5 CASSYGLGSYEQYF TGTGCCAGCAGTTACGGCCTCGGCTCCTACGAGCAGTACTTC
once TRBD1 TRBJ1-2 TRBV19 CASRGTGGNYGYTF TGTGCCAGTAGAGGGACAGGAGGGAACTATGGCTACACCTTC
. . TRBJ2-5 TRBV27 CASSPKYQETQYF TGTGCCAGCAGTCCAAAGTACCAAGAGACCCAGTACTTC
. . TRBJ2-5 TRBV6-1 CASSEQFQETQYF TGTGCCAGCAGTGAACAGTTCCAAGAGACCCAGTACTTC
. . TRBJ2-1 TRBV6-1 CASSDESRPSSYNEQFF TGTGCCAGCAGTGACGAGTCGCGCCCGAGCTCCTACAATGAGCAGTTCTTC
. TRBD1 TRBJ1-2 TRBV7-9 CASSFFGTGQDGYTF TGTGCCAGCAGCTTCTTCGGGACAGGTCAGGATGGCTACACCTTC
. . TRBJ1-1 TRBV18 CASSPPTLRGGTEAFF TGTGCCAGCTCACCACCCACTCTACGTGGGGGCACTGAAGCTTTCTTT
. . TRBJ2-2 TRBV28 CASTPDQGLNTGELFF TGTGCCAGCACCCCTGACCAAGGGCTGAACACCGGGGAGCTGTTTTTT
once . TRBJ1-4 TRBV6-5 CATAGEINEKLFF TGTGCCACCGCCGGGGAAATTAATGAAAAACTGTTTTTT
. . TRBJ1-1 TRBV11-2 CASSKEGVTYTEAFF TGTGCCAGCAGCAAGGAGGGCGTCACCTACACTGAAGCTTTCTTT
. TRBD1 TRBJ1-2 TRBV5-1 CASSPRGQGSLRTF TGCGCCAGCAGCCCCCGGGGACAGGGGAGTCTAAGGACCTTC
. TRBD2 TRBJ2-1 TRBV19 CASSRLAGSYNEQFF TGTGCCAGTAGTCGACTAGCGGGTTCCTACAATGAGCAGTTCTTC
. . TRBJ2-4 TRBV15 CATSRGAGNFKNIQYF TGTGCCACCAGCAGAGGGGCAGGGAATTTCAAAAACATTCAGTACTTC
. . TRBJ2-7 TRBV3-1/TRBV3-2 CASRKGLGEQYF TGTGCCAGCAGAAAAGGGTTGGGGGAGCAGTACTTC
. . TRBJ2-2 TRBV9 CASSVDGRNTGELFF TGTGCCAGCAGCGTAGACGGGAGAAACACCGGGGAGCTGTTTTTT
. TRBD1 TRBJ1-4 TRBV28 CASSPQGASNEKLFF TGTGCCAGCAGCCCCCAGGGGGCATCTAATGAAAAACTGTTTTTT
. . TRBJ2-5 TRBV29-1 CSGAGGMVETQYF TGCTCCGGGGCAGGGGGGATGGTAGAGACCCAGTACTTC
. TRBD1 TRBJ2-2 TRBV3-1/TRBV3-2 CASSQSTGGGELFF TGTGCCAGCAGCCAGTCCACAGGGGGCGGGGAGCTGTTTTTT
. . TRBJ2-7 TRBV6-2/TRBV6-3 CASSWGLYEQYF TGTGCCAGCAGCTGGGGACTCTACGAGCAGTACTTC
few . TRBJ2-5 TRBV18 CASSPTVQETQYF TGTGCCAGCTCACCGACAGTTCAAGAGACCCAGTACTTC
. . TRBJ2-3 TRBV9 CASSVGRASDTQYF TGTGCCAGCAGCGTAGGCAGGGCCTCCGATACGCAGTATTTT
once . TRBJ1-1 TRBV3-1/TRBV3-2 CASSQQGRYTEAFF TGTGCCAGCAGCCAACAGGGTCGATACACTGAAGCTTTCTTT
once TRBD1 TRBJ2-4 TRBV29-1 CSVSGQGYIQYF TGCAGCGTTTCGGGACAGGGGTACATTCAGTACTTC
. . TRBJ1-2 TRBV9 CASSVVGVYGYTF TGTGCCAGCAGCGTAGTAGGCGTCTATGGCTACACCTTC
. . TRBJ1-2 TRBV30 CAWSVYLAGGYTF TGTGCCTGGAGTGTATACCTGGCAGGGGGCTACACCTTC
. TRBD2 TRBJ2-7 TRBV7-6 CASSLAPTSGGAGEQYF TGTGCCAGCAGCTTAGCTCCGACTAGCGGGGGAGCCGGCGAGCAGTACTTC
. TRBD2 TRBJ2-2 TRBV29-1 CSVGLAGSTGELFF TGCAGCGTTGGACTAGCGGGGAGCACCGGGGAGCTGTTTTTT
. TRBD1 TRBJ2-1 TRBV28 CASTPTGGPYNEQFF TGTGCCAGCACCCCGACAGGGGGTCCGTACAATGAGCAGTTCTTC
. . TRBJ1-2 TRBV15 CATSRDLNGYTF TGTGCCACCAGCAGAGATCTTAATGGCTACACCTTC
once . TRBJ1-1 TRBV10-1 CASRVTTSGEAFF TGCGCCAGCAGGGTGACGACTTCAGGGGAAGCTTTCTTT
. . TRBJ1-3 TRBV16 CASSQAGFSSGNTIYF TGTGCCAGCAGCCAAGCAGGGTTCAGCTCTGGAAACACCATATATTTT
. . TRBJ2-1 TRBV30 CAWDTGIDNEQFF TGTGCCTGGGATACCGGGATCGACAATGAGCAGTTCTTC
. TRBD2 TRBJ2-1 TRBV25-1 CASSELAGNNEQFF TGTGCCAGCAGTGAACTAGCGGGAAACAATGAGCAGTTCTTC
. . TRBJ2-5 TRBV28 CASRPTRAETQYF TGTGCCAGCAGACCCACACGGGCGGAGACCCAGTACTTC
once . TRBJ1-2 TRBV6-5 CASSYLHGAGYGYTF TGTGCCAGCAGTTATCTCCATGGGGCAGGATATGGCTACACCTTC
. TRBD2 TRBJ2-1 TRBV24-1 CATSDAGGPNEQFF TGTGCCACCAGTGACGCGGGAGGGCCCAATGAGCAGTTCTTC
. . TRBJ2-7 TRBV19 CASSPRDNYEQYF TGTGCCAGTAGTCCCCGGGACAACTACGAGCAGTACTTC
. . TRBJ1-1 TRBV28 CASSGPASTEAFF TGTGCCAGCTCGGGGCCGGCGAGCACTGAAGCTTTCTTT
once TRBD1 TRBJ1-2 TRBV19 CASSIGTGLFPSGYTF TGTGCCAGTAGTATAGGGACAGGCCTTTTCCCTTCTGGCTACACCTTC
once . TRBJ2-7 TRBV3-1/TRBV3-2 CASSPPHRDTHYEQYF TGTGCCAGCAGCCCCCCTCACCGGGACACTCACTACGAGCAGTACTTC
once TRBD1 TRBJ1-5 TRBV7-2 CASSRTGDSNQPQHF TGTGCCAGCAGCCGGACAGGGGATAGCAATCAGCCCCAGCATTTT